This T cell receptor (beta chain) appears in the sequencing data of a study of T cells in Graves' hyperthyroidism and ophthalmopathy. Regarding this clonotype: Its antigen is currently unknown.

Patients affected by ophthalmopathy presented a Clinical Activity Score of at least 3, a NOSPECS grade of at least 4, and disease duration below 3 months. Orbital computed tomography, thyroid ultrasound, serum thyroxine and TRAb, and clinical symptoms together informed the diagnoses. The authors took PBMCs from over 8.5 ml fresh peripheral blood. Researchers took RNA transcripts and amplified the TCR beta CDR3 regions from them. TCR CDR3 regions were first amplified by RT-PCR with HTBI primers. TCRdb reprocessed the multiplex PCR reads with MiXCR, giving one entry per CDR3 protein. The sample holds around 490,000 distinct CDR3 sequences; 20% are singletons and the top ten take about 50%. This CDR3 has 14 residues. The trim removed 3 bases at V and 6 bases at J, leaving 5 bases unmatched. Germline V gene lookup returns CDR1 MNHNS and CDR2 SASEGT. General study results and limits: A 13 V-J signature model discriminated ophthalmopathy versus stable hyperthyroidism.

This rearrangement joins TRBV6-1 to TRBJ2-1, with TRBD2 identical over 7 bases. The sample consisted of blood. The clonotype comes from a man aged 35 to 55 with Graves' ophthalmopathy. DNA for the CDR3: TGTGCCAGCAGTGAGGGACTAACCCGCAATGAGCAGTTCTTC. It encodes CASSEGLTRNEQFF.